The 23 T cell receptor beta chains listed next were all sequenced from one sample in a study of early T cells in non-severe SARS-CoV-2 infection. Via MiXCR, TCRdb re-called the 5' RACE reads, giving one row per CDR3 protein. Of around 44,000 distinct CDR3 sequences in the sample, approximately 9.4% are singletons; the top ten hold about 8.6%. Sample: whole blood. These receptors all stem from an adult who was a healthcare worker with PCR-confirmed SARS-CoV-2 infection or an uninfected control (not recorded which).

Many counts were recorded for this clonotype. In DNA form, the CDR3 reads TGTGCCAGCACAAGCGGGAGTGCGCAGTATTTT. Its translation: CASTSGSAQYF. The chain carries TRBV2 and TRBJ2-3; 8 positions match TRBD2. Trimming cost V 7 bases and J 10 bases; bases outside gene matches: 4. The CDR3 is 11 amino acids. Germline V CDR1 and CDR2: SNHLY, FYNNEI.

This chain joins TRBV27 and TRBJ2-2; 9 bases are shared with TRBD1. Trimming at V came to 8 bases and at J to 4 bases, leaving 5 bases not matched to a gene. This CDR3 is built from 14 residues. CDR1 is MNHEY, CDR2 SMNVEV, per germline (reference sequence). In DNA, the CDR3 is TGTGCCAGCGGTGTGGACAGGGGCACCGGGGAGCTGTTTTTT. This codes for CASGVDRGTGELFF.

The sample holds a few counts of this clonotype. This sequence joins TRBV5-1 and TRBJ1-2; 7 positions agree with TRBD1. The CDR3 is made up of 15 amino acids. Germline assignment: CDR1 SGHRS and CDR2 YFSETQ. The junction had 13 bases not matched to a gene; V was cut back by 4 bases and J by 7 bases. CDR3 sequence (DNA): TGCGCCAGCAGCCCCGAGCCCGGGACAGCTTTTGGCTACACCTTC. Translation gives CASSPEPGTAFGYTF.

The table lists this clonotype with many counts. The chain is built from TRBV12-3 or TRBV12-4 and TRBJ2-3; no clear D. The CDR3 runs 14 residues. V shed 4 bases and J shed 1 base, with 9 bases lying between them. CDR3 coding DNA: TGTGCCAGCAGTTCCCCTCAGGGCACAGATACGCAGTATTTT. The encoded protein is CASSSPQGTDTQYF.

This rearrangement joins TRBV3-1 to TRBJ1-2; D gene uncertain. The CDR3 contains 12 residues. With 0 bases removed from V and 7 bases from J, the gap between germline ends came to 6 bases. CDR1 and CDR2 from the germline V gene are LGHDT and YNNKEL (reference sequence). In nucleotides, the CDR3 is TGTGCCAGCAGCCAAGACTGGGTTGGCTACACCTTC. Its protein is CASSQDWVGYTF. The whole variable domain, filled in from reference TRBV3-1 and TRBJ1-2, reads DTAVSQTPKYLVTQMGNDKSIKCEQNLGHDTMYWYKQDSKKFLKIMFSYNNKELIINETVPNRFSPKSPDKAHLNLHINSLELGDSAVYFCASSQDWVGYTFGSGTRLTVV.

The sample holds a few counts of this clonotype. The CDR3 sequence: CASSLFQGATNEKLFF. CDR3 bases: TGTGCCAGCAGCCTGTTCCAGGGGGCAACTAATGAAAAACTGTTTTTT. The chain has TRBV6-5 and TRBJ1-4, with 7 bases identical to TRBD1. The CDR3 runs to 16 residues. Germline assignment: CDR1 MNHEY and CDR2 SVGAGI. The V and J ends lost 6 bases and 0 bases, in that order; junction bases with no gene match: 7.

A few counts support this clonotype. The rearrangement joins TRBV20-1 to TRBJ2-7, with a tentative D call TRBD1 (6 bases). V lost 3 bases and J lost 7, with 19 bases in between. The CDR3 runs 14 residues. Germline V gene sequence: CDR1 DFQATT, CDR2 SNEGSKA (reference sequence). For the CDR3, the DNA is TGCAGTGCTAGTGGGGGCACCCGGGGATGGGAGCAGTACTTC. It specifies CSASGGTRGWEQYF.

Comments on this clonotype: A much larger clone differs by one base, so this may be a read error. The CDR3 sequence: CASSYRDTQYF. CDR3 sequence (DNA): TGTGCCAGCAGTTATCGAGATACGCAGTATTTT. V gene TRBV6-6 combines with J gene TRBJ2-3; D is ambiguous. The length of the CDR3 is 11 residues. Trimming left V 3 bases short and J 5 bases short, with 3 bases between. Germline CDR1 MNHNY, CDR2 SVGAGI (reference sequence).

V and J are TRBV3-1 and TRBJ1-5; D not resolved. V lost 3 bases to trimming and J lost 7 bases, with 10 bases between them. The CDR3 loop spans 13 amino acids. Germline CDR1 and CDR2: LGHDT and YNNKEL (reference sequence). CDR3 nucleotide sequence: TGTGCCAGCAGCCAGGCAGGAAAACAGCCCCAGCATTTT. Translating gives CASSQAGKQPQHF.

The V call is TRBV28, the J call TRBJ1-5; D perhaps matches TRBD1 (6 bases). This CDR3 is 16 amino acids long. Trimming shortened V by 5 bases and J by 6 bases, and 20 bases separated the two germline ends. CDR1 and CDR2 (germline): MDHEN, SYDVKM. This CDR3 is CASSPEGQLLGQPQHF. Written as DNA, the CDR3 is TGTGCCAGCAGTCCAGAGGGACAACTTCTGGGTCAGCCCCAGCATTTT.

The chain employs TRBV12-3 or TRBV12-4 and TRBJ2-1, with D possibly TRBD2 on 6 matching bases. The CDR3 contains 17 residues. V lost 5 bases, J lost 4 bases, and 21 bases lay in between. CDR3 bases: TGTGCCAGCAGTCCTCAGGCGGCTAGCGTAGCTTACAATGAGCAGTTCTTC. It is translated as CASSPQAASVAYNEQFF.

The chain's CDR3 is CASSLRQYNEQFF. Written as DNA, the CDR3 is TGTGCCAGCAGCTTAAGACAGTACAATGAGCAGTTCTTC. This rearrangement joins TRBV7-9 to TRBJ2-1; D might be TRBD1 (5 bases). Trimming cost V 2 bases and J 4 bases, with 6 bases left between them. Germline V gene sequence: CDR1 SEHNR, CDR2 FQNEAQ (reference sequence). This CDR3 contains 13 residues.

This clonotype was picked up many times. V is TRBV7-6 and J is TRBJ1-1; the match to TRBD1 covers 8 bases. Trimming cost V 7 bases and J 1 base; bases outside gene matches: 5. This CDR3 region has 14 residues. Germline V gene sequence: CDR1 SGHVS, CDR2 FNYEAQ. In DNA, the CDR3 is TGTGCCAGCACACCCGGGACAGGGAACACTGAAGCTTTCTTT. Translating gives CASTPGTGNTEAFF.

The genes are TRBV3-1 and TRBJ2-3; D gene uncertain. The germline V and J ends were trimmed by 4 bases and 4 bases, with 12 bases remaining between them. Germline lookup yields CDR1 LGHDT and CDR2 YNNKEL (reference sequence). CDR3 size: 14 residues. The DNA for the CDR3 is TGTGCCAGCAGCCCTGCTATAAGTCCAGATACGCAGTATTTT. It encodes CASSPAISPDTQYF.

This clonotype was detected many times. The chain is built from TRBV20-1 and TRBJ2-7; D unresolved. The CDR3 totals 18 residues. Trimming removed 1 base at V and 2 bases at J, with 24 bases between. The germline V gene has CDR1 DFQATT and CDR2 SNEGSKA (reference sequence). CDR3 amino acids: CSARAEGPLIFYPYEQYF. In DNA, the CDR3 is TGCAGTGCTAGAGCAGAAGGGCCACTCATCTTTTACCCCTACGAGCAGTACTTC.

The chain couples TRBV28 to TRBJ1-2, with 8 bases that match TRBD1. Germline V lookup: CDR1 MDHEN, CDR2 SYDVKM. This CDR3 has 13 amino acids. V shed 11 bases, J shed 2 bases, and the junction held 7 bases outside the gene matches. The CDR3 sequence: CASLRQGNYGYTF. In DNA, the CDR3 is TGTGCCTCACTAAGACAGGGGAACTATGGCTACACCTTC.

The rearrangement joins TRBV7-2 to TRBJ2-5, with D maybe TRBD2 (6 bases). There are 16 residues in the CDR3. The V and J ends lost 2 bases and 0 bases respectively, with 13 bases between them. CDR1 SGHTA and CDR2 FQGNSA come from the germline V gene. CDR3 in amino acids: CASSLNRLAHQETQYF. DNA of the CDR3: TGTGCCAGCAGCTTAAATAGGCTAGCGCACCAAGAGACCCAGTACTTC.

The table lists this clonotype with many counts. The genes are TRBV9 and TRBJ2-7; perhaps TRBD2 as D (6 bases). Germline loops: CDR1 SGDLS, CDR2 YYNGEE. The V end was cut by 3 bases, the J end by 4 bases, with 11 bases between. CDR3 length: 13 residues. The CDR3: CASSAGGLYEQYF. In DNA, the CDR3 is TGTGCCAGCAGCGCTGGAGGGTTATACGAGCAGTACTTC.

This clonotype was picked up a small number of times. The chain links TRBV2 to TRBJ1-1, with 9 positions matching TRBD1. Germline V lookup: CDR1 SNHLY, CDR2 FYNNEI. The CDR3 sequence is 14 residues long. Trimming cost V 4 bases and J 6 bases; bases outside gene matches: 6. This CDR3 is CASSADRGASEAFF. CDR3 nucleotide sequence: TGTGCCAGCAGTGCCGACAGGGGGGCGTCTGAAGCTTTCTTT.

This chain links TRBV12-3 or TRBV12-4 with TRBJ2-3, with 10 bases identical to TRBD2. The CDR3 has 13 amino acids. The V and J ends lost 6 bases and 6 bases, in that order; junction bases with no gene match: 3. CDR3 sequence reads: CASRLAGEDTQYF. The CDR3 DNA follows: TGTGCCAGCAGGCTAGCGGGAGAGGATACGCAGTATTTT.

This clonotype was counted at least ten times. The rearrangement uses TRBV3-1 and TRBJ2-7, with TRBD2 matching 11 bases. The germline CDR1 and CDR2 sequences are LGHDT and YNNKEL (reference sequence). V trimming: 2 bases; J trimming: 3 bases; junction bases outside the gene matches: 3. The CDR3 has 15 residues. This chain's CDR3 is CASSQLLAGGYEQYF. The CDR3 nucleotides read TGTGCCAGCAGCCAACTCCTAGCGGGAGGCTACGAGCAGTACTTC.

This clonotype was counted ten times or more. The chain uses TRBV20-1 and TRBJ1-1; D is undetermined. Germline V gene lookup returns CDR1 DFQATT and CDR2 SNEGSKA (reference sequence). The CDR3 is made up of 14 amino acids. Trimming pared 3 bases from V and 4 bases from J, leaving 15 bases between. CDR3 sequence: CSARTVWEGTEAFF. Written as DNA, the CDR3 is TGCAGTGCTAGGACCGTCTGGGAGGGCACTGAAGCTTTCTTT.

This clonotype was seen only a few times. The CDR3 is CSVGTGDGNYGYTF. In DNA, the CDR3 is TGCAGCGTTGGGACAGGGGACGGCAACTATGGCTACACCTTC. The rearrangement uses TRBV29-1 and TRBJ1-2; 9 bases are a match to TRBD1. This CDR3 contains 14 residues. CDR1 and CDR2 from the germline V gene are SQVTM and ANQGSEA. With V trimmed by 4 bases and J by 2 bases, 5 bases remained unmatched. Together with reference TRBV29-1 and TRBJ1-2, the CDR3 gives the full variable domain: SAVISQKPSRDICQRGTSLTIQCQVDSQVTMMFWYRQQPGQSLTLIATANQGSEATYESGFVIDKFPISRPNLTFSTLTVSNMSPEDSSIYLCSVGTGDGNYGYTFGSGTRLTVV.